The 17 T cell receptor beta chains below were found in one sample sequenced in a study of PD-L1 blockade in urothelial cancer. Assay: immunoSEQ multiplex PCR; the TCRdb copy retains only in-frame clones and omits some. The repertoire has around 100,000 clones, 85% to 95% of them found once; the top ten carry 3% to 4.5%. Time point indicated: peripheral blood 6 weeks after treatment start. Sequencing was performed on PBMCs, taken around atezolizumab (anti-PD-L1) treatment. These receptors all come from a man in his sixties with urothelial cancer.

The genes are TRBV4-1 and TRBJ1-4; D possibly corresponds to TRBD1 (6 bases). V lost 1 base and J 3 bases, leaving 6 bases between the germline ends. Germline CDR1 is MGHRA and CDR2 is YSYEKL. The CDR3 runs to 14 residues. The CDR3 DNA is TGCGCCAGCAGCCAAGGGACAGCTAATGAAAAACTGTTTTTT. Its translation is CASSQGTANEKLFF.

CDR3 nucleotides: TGTGCCAGCAGCTTAGGGGGAGTATCCTACAATGAGCAGTTCTTC. Translating gives CASSLGGVSYNEQFF. The chain couples TRBV11-2 to TRBJ2-1, with D tentatively TRBD2 (5 bases). The length of the CDR3 is 15 residues. Per germline, CDR1 SGHAT and CDR2 FQNNGV. V lost 1 base, J lost 1 base, and 8 bases lay in between.

CDR3 residues: CASSSNSGTKGAQYF. The DNA of the CDR3 is TGTGCCAGCAGTTCCAATAGCGGGACCAAGGGGGCCCAGTACTTC. The chain joins TRBV6-5 to TRBJ2-5, with 8 nucleotides matching TRBD2. Per the germline V gene, CDR1 is MNHEY and CDR2 is SVGAGI. This CDR3 is built from 15 residues. V trimming: 4 bases; J trimming: 9 bases; junction bases outside the gene matches: 13.

This clone came up once. The chain carries TRBV9 and TRBJ2-1, with D maybe TRBD2 (5 bases). The CDR3 spans 14 residues. The V gene's germline CDR1 is SGDLS and CDR2 YYNGEE. V lost 4 bases and J 5 bases, leaving 13 bases between the germline ends. The CDR3, as DNA: TGTGCCAGCAGCCCCCACGGACTGGACAATGAGCAGTTCTTC. This sequence encodes CASSPHGLDNEQFF.

The chain couples TRBV28 to TRBJ2-7; the match to TRBD1 covers 7 bases. Germline CDR1 and CDR2: MDHEN and SYDVKM. Trimming took 4 bases from V and 3 from J; bases not matched to a gene: 9. The CDR3 is 15 residues long. CDR3 nucleotide sequence: TGTGCCAGCAGTTATCCCGGGACAGTCGGCTACGAGCAGTACTTC. Protein: CASSYPGTVGYEQYF. Based on the CDR3 plus reference TRBV28 and TRBJ2-7, the full variable domain is DVKVTQSSRYLVKRTGEKVFLECVQDMDHENMFWYRQDPGLGLRLIYFSYDVKMKEKGDIPEGYSVSREKKERFSLILESASTNQTSMYLCASSYPGTVGYEQYFGPGTRLTVT.

This chain joins TRBV2 and TRBJ2-1, with D unclear. The V gene lost 6 bases and the J gene lost 9 bases, with 9 bases spanning the gap. CDR1 SNHLY and CDR2 FYNNEI come from the germline V gene. The CDR3 extends over 11 amino acids. The CDR3 DNA reads TGTGCCAGCAGATTGATAGCTGAGCAGTTCTTC. Residues: CASRLIAEQFF.

V usage is TRBV4-1 and J usage is TRBJ1-3, with D possibly TRBD1 on 5 matching bases. The germline V gene encodes CDR1 MGHRA and CDR2 YSYEKL. CDR3 length: 16 amino acids. Trimming removed 4 bases from V and 0 bases from J, with 13 bases in between. CDR3 bases: TGCGCCAGCAGCCGGCGGGGGGGACCCTCTGGAAACACCATATATTTT. As protein: CASSRRGGPSGNTIYF.

The J gene is TRBJ2-5, the V gene TRBV7-6; 7 positions agree with TRBD1. Germline V gene lookup returns CDR1 SGHVS and CDR2 FNYEAQ. Germline trimming cut 3 bases from V and 3 bases from J; bases unmatched to any gene: 1. This CDR3 spans 13 amino acids. In nucleotides, the CDR3 is TGTGCCAGCAGCTTTGACAGGGAAGAGACCCAGTACTTC. Amino acid sequence: CASSFDREETQYF.

This clone has only one observation. This chain uses TRBV4-3 with TRBJ2-7; D possibly corresponds to TRBD2 (6 bases). V was cut by 6 bases and J by 4 bases, with 16 bases left in between. This CDR3 has 14 amino acids. CDR1 LGHNA and CDR2 YSLEER come from the germline V gene. The CDR3 bases are TGCGCCAGCAGTCGTACTAGTGGGAGGTACGAGCAGTACTTC. This sequence encodes CASSRTSGRYEQYF.

The chain uses TRBV2 and TRBJ2-5; TRBD2 is a possible D gene (6 bases). The germline V and J ends were trimmed by 9 bases and 2 bases, with 10 bases remaining between them. CDR1 and CDR2 from the germline V gene are SNHLY and FYNNEI. The CDR3 is 12 amino acids. The CDR3 region is CASGLKQETQYF. The CDR3 region has the DNA TGTGCCAGTGGACTAAAACAAGAGACCCAGTACTTC.

For the CDR3, the DNA is TGTGCCAGCAGCTTAGATTCGGGGGGCGAGCAGTACTTC. Its protein is CASSLDSGGEQYF. The chain uses TRBV11-3 and TRBJ2-7; TRBD2 agrees at 7 bases. With 0 bases clipped from V and 6 bases from J, the junction kept 2 bases outside the gene matches. CDR3 length: 13 amino acids. Germline CDR1 and CDR2: SGHNT and YENEEA. The variable domain in full, with the rest retrieved from reference TRBV11-3 and TRBJ2-7, is EAGVVQSPRYKIIEKKQPVAFWCNPISGHNTLYWYLQNLGQGPELLIRYENEEAVDDSQLPKDRFSAERLKGVDSTLKIQPAELGDSAVYLCASSLDSGGEQYFGPGTRLTVT.

The genes are TRBV28 and TRBJ1-5; perhaps TRBD1 as D (5 bases). This CDR3 contains 14 residues. V dropped 7 bases and J dropped 2 bases, with 12 bases sitting between them. The germline CDR1 and CDR2 sequences are MDHEN and SYDVKM. The CDR3 is CASMQGGGNQPQHF. The CDR3 DNA is TGTGCCAGCATGCAGGGAGGCGGCAATCAGCCCCAGCATTTT.

The genes are TRBV4-2 and TRBJ2-5, with TRBD1 matching over 11 bases. The J segment lost 5 bases and the V segment lost 3 bases, leaving 8 bases of the junction unmatched. The CDR3 is 16 amino acids. Germline V CDR1 and CDR2: LGHNA, YNFKEQ. The CDR3 loop is CASSQPGQGVLETQYF. The CDR3, as DNA: TGTGCCAGCAGCCAGCCGGGACAGGGGGTTTTGGAGACCCAGTACTTC.

This chain joins TRBV6-1 and TRBJ1-1; 7 positions agree with TRBD1. From germline, CDR1 is MNHNS and CDR2 SASEGT. The CDR3 is 15 residues long. Trimming at V came to 5 bases and at J to 5 bases, leaving 11 bases not matched to a gene. This CDR3 reads CASSPTSGGRTEAFF. CDR3 in DNA: TGTGCCAGCAGTCCGACCTCAGGGGGGCGGACTGAAGCTTTCTTT.

V gene TRBV2 combines with J gene TRBJ2-7, with 10 bases matching TRBD1. From germline, CDR1 is SNHLY and CDR2 FYNNEI. V shed 6 bases, J shed 6 bases, and the junction held 11 bases outside the gene matches. This CDR3 is built from 15 residues. The CDR3 DNA is TGTGCCAGCAGACCCCCGGGACAGGGGTCTGGCGAGCAGTACTTC. Its protein is CASRPPGQGSGEQYF.

The chain joins TRBV4-1 to TRBJ2-7, with TRBD1 identical over 7 bases. The CDR3 loop spans 18 amino acids. V lost 4 bases to trimming and J lost 0 bases; unmatched junction nucleotides: 15. CDR1 and CDR2 (germline): MGHRA, YSYEKL. CDR3 loop: CASSRKWPGTADSYEQYF. The CDR3 nucleotides are TGCGCCAGCAGCCGCAAGTGGCCCGGGACAGCTGACTCCTACGAGCAGTACTTC.

The gene calls are TRBV7-3 and TRBJ1-3, with D possibly matching TRBD1 (6 bases). In germline, CDR1 is SGHTA, CDR2 FQGTGA. CDR3 length equals 14 residues. V was trimmed by 5 bases and J by 4 bases, leaving 12 bases between them. The CDR3 protein is CASSPQGAGNTIYF. The DNA for the CDR3 is TGTGCCAGCAGCCCACAGGGTGCCGGAAACACCATATATTTT. The full variable domain, in which reference TRBV7-3 and TRBJ1-3 provide the parts outside the CDR3, is GAGVSQTPSNKVTEKGKYVELRCDPISGHTALYWYRQSLGQGPEFLIYFQGTGAADDSGLPNDRFFAVRPEGSVSTLKIQRTERGDSAVYLCASSPQGAGNTIYFGEGSWLTVV.